The clone carrying this TCR beta chain was counted a few times. What it binds is not known. This record belongs to a study of blood T cells in healthy people across ages. Overall study results and limits: Age brought a roughly linear fall in TCR beta diversity measured per million T cells.

The use of a sample-barcoded 5' primer and a J-beta primer mix characterized a second PCR of 7 to 11 cycles. Each of the cDNA molecules was tagged by a template-switch adaptor with 12 random nucleotides. No fewer than 3 million CDR3-containing paired-end reads came from each sample. One entry per CDR3 protein, called by TCRdb with MiXCR from the 5' RACE reads. There are roughly 1.9 million distinct CDR3 sequences in the sample; about two fifths occur only once, and under 30% lies in the top ten. The sample comprised blood. The receptor's source is a human donor in good health.

CDR3: CASSEYGGQTYEQYF. For the CDR3, the DNA is TGTGCCAGCAGTGAATACGGGGGACAGACATACGAGCAGTACTTC. V is TRBV25-1 and J is TRBJ2-7; a possible D gene is TRBD1 (7 bases). Germline loops: CDR1 MGHDK, CDR2 SYGVNS. V was shortened by 0 bases and J by 4 bases, with 13 bases between the two germline ends. The CDR3 runs 15 residues.